This T cell receptor beta chain is drawn from a study of cytomegalovirus exposure and HLA in healthy donors. For the study at large: Later, an analysis reported that the roughly 120 validation repertoires had used the same platform as the 550 to 750 first-cohort repertoires.

Study-level points and caveats: Researchers counted around 150 TCR beta chains as cytomegalovirus-associated. Rare sequences made up most TCRs, while some public TCRs were found in many donors. Reported results showed that the classifier diagnosed cytomegalovirus status with high specificity and sensitivity.

Profiling relied on immunoSEQ multiplex PCR, and the TCRdb table lists in-frame clones only, not all of them. The data contain roughly 330,000 clones, roughly 90% of them singletons. This clone showed up just a few times. Its antigen is not known. Germline V CDR1 and CDR2: MDHEN, SYDVKM. V lost 5 bases and J lost 5, with 15 bases in between. The CDR3 has 14 residues. The sample comprised PBMCs. The gene calls are TRBV28 and TRBJ1-1; TRBD1 is a possible D gene (5 bases). The source of this sequence is a woman in her 30s in good health and CMV-seropositive. The CDR3 bases are TGTGCCAGCAGTGAGGGACGGCCGGGGACTGAAGCTTTCTTT. Residues: CASSEGRPGTEAFF. The full variable domain, with the rest looked up from reference TRBV28 and TRBJ1-1, is DVKVTQSSRYLVKRTGEKVFLECVQDMDHENMFWYRQDPGLGLRLIYFSYDVKMKEKGDIPEGYSVSREKKERFSLILESASTNQTSMYLCASSEGRPGTEAFFGQGTRLTVV.